This T cell receptor beta chain is from a study of graft-versus-host responses after intestinal transplantation (dated by TCRdb to the early 2020s). Regarding the research as a whole: The transplants that recipients got were multivisceral, liver-intestinal, or isolated intestinal. Alloreactive clones were identified by sequencing pre-transplant mixed lymphocyte reaction products and comparing them with unstimulated pre-transplant donor and recipient T cells. Rather than being sequenced by the commercial service, samples from a few later patients were sequenced in-house on an Illumina MiSeq and processed with MiXCR. A cohort of about 25 intestinal transplant recipients, including one retransplant, was enrolled, and a few patients lacking pretransplant specimens were excluded. Anti-thymocyte globulin induction was given to all recipients, followed by maintenance tacrolimus and steroids for about 3 years. Graft-versus-host and host-versus-graft alloreactive T cell clones were tracked in the graft, circulation and bone marrow after intestinal transplantation using bulk TCR-beta CDR3 sequencing. A peak of at least 4% donor T cells among recipient peripheral blood mononuclear cells was the definition used for donor T cell macrochimerism.

The library was built by means of the immunoSEQ multiplex PCR assay. For most patients, genomic DNA was isolated using the Qiagen DNeasy Blood and Tissue Kit and was shipped frozen to Adaptive Biotechnologies for TCR sequencing. For most patients, genomic DNA was subjected to high-throughput TCR-beta CDR3 sequencing by Adaptive Biotechnologies. From the authors' description of their analysis: TCR sequencing data were retrieved from Adaptive's ImmunoSEQ software for some 17 patients, whereas three other patients were processed with MiXCR and VDJtools. To correct CD4 versus CD8 sorting errors, any sequence found in both subsets at a frequency ratio below 5:1 was removed. CDR3 nucleotide sequences shared between donor and recipient were removed because their origin could not be assigned. Alloreactive clones required at least 2-fold expansion over unstimulated cells and minimum CFSE-low frequency of 0.002% (template counts) or 0.001% (read counts). Clones detected in sequenced pre-transplant spleen, lymph node, or MLR CFSE-low populations of the donor or recipient were defined as mappable. Cumulative frequency of alloreactive clones was calculated as a percentage of all sequences weighted by copy number. TCRdb's version of the immuneACCESS table is confined to in-frame rearrangements and falls short of the full clone set. An unresolved V gene accounts for under half of the shortfall where checked; the remainder is of unknown origin. V and J calls and clone size are given by that table; D and trimming were obtained from the DNA. The sample has roughly 20,000 clones on record, about 43% of them singletons. Together, the top ten hold approximately 1.6% of the sample.

Here is what the overall study found, with its caveats: The relatively low number and heterogeneity of intestinal transplant patients limited the conclusions. Patients with donor T cell macrochimerism had high GvH to HvG T cell clonal ratios in their allografts. GvH clones turned up in recipient bone marrow, with some appearing earlier in ileal mucosa or blood, a pattern consistent with an intestinal mucosal origin. Early after transplant, peak levels of circulating GvH clones were found to be associated with declines in HvG clones.

As encoded in the germline V gene (reference sequence), CDR1 is SEHNR while CDR2 is FQNEAQ. Trimmed from V: 5 bases; trimmed from J: 0 bases; junction bases lacking a gene match: 7. Inclusive of the bounding cysteine and phenylalanine, the CDR3 is 17 residues long. Only CDR3 DNA is held: 51 bases, read in frame from base 1. Of note for this clone: No base-level quality is on record; no much larger clone is a single base apart.

Per the publication, the time point label means: cells obtained before transplantation from donor or recipient. In mixed lymphocyte reactions, some 200,000 CFSE-labeled pre-transplant responders were plated with some 200,000 irradiated violet-dye-labeled stimulators and cultured for 5 to 6 days. After the mixed lymphocyte reaction, proliferating CD3+CD4+CFSE-low and CD3+CD8+CFSE-low responder cells were FACS-sorted on a BD Influx sorter. This TCR was recovered from a human patient who received an intestinal transplant. The chain employs TRBV7-9 and TRBJ2-3; TRBD2 agrees with 11 junctional bases. The input for sequencing was alloreactive CD8+ T cells from a mixed lymphocyte reaction culture, taken before intestinal transplant. The sample's cell subset or site label is to be understood as: CFSE-low proliferating T cells sorted from roughly six-day pre-transplant mixed lymphocyte reaction (GvH or HvG direction). The bases are TGTGCCAGCAGCCCGACTAGCGGGGAGACTAGCACAGATACGCAGTATTTT. Its protein reads: CASSPTSGETSTDTQYF.